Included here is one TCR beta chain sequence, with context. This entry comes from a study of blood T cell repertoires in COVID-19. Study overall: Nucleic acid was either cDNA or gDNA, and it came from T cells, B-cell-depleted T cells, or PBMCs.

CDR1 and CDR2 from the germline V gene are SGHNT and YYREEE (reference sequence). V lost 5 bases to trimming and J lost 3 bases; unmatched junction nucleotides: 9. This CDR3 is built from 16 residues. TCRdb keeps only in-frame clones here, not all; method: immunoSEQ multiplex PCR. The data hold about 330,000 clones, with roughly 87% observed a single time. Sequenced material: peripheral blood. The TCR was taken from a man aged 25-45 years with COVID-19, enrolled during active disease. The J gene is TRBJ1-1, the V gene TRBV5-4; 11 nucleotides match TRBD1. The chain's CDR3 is CASRDRDRGLHTEAFF. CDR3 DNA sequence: TGTGCCAGCAGAGACCGGGACAGGGGGTTGCACACTGAAGCTTTCTTT.